The clone carrying this T cell receptor beta chain turned up a few times. As yet, its antigen is unknown. Sequence at one end of the junction differs from germline and may be a read error. Using RNA transcripts as the source, TCR beta CDR3 regions were amplified. The HTBI primer set served for first-round RT-PCR of the TCR CDR3. TCRdb reprocessed the multiplex PCR reads with MiXCR, giving one entry per CDR3 protein. The repertoire holds a few hundred thousand distinct CDR3 sequences, around 14% seen once, with approximately 7.5% in the top ten. This entry belongs to a study of T cells in Graves' hyperthyroidism and ophthalmopathy. General study points: Expanded thyroid clonotypes (above 0.001) were mostly also found in blood.

Researchers defined stable Graves' hyperthyroidism as no ophthalmopathy progression within 18 months. Lactation, pregnancy, other autoimmune disease or uncontrolled infection excluded patients. The sample taken for sequencing was blood. The TCR sequence derives from a woman aged 18-29 years with Graves' hyperthyroidism.

The CDR3 DNA sequence: TGTGCCAGCAGGAGTAGAGACTCATACAATGAGCAGTCCTTC. This encodes CASRSRDSYNEQSF. The chain recombines TRBV28 with TRBJ2-1; D call uncertain. There are 14 residues in the CDR3. CDR1 and CDR2 (germline): MDHEN, SYDVKM. Full variable domain (outside the CDR3, taken from reference TRBV28 and TRBJ2-1): DVKVTQSSRYLVKRTGEKVFLECVQDMDHENMFWYRQDPGLGLRLIYFSYDVKMKEKGDIPEGYSVSREKKERFSLILESASTNQTSMYLCASRSRDSYNEQSFGPGTRLTVL.